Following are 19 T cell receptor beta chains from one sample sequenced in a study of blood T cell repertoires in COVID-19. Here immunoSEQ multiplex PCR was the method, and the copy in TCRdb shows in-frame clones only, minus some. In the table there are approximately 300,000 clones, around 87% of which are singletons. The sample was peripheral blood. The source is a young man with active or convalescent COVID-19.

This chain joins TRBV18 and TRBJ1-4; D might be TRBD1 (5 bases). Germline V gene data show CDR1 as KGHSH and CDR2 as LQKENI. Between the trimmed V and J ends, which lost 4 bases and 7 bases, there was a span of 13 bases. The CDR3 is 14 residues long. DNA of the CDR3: TGTGCCAGCTCACTATCAACAGGCGGTGAAAAACTGTTTTTT. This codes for CASSLSTGGEKLFF.

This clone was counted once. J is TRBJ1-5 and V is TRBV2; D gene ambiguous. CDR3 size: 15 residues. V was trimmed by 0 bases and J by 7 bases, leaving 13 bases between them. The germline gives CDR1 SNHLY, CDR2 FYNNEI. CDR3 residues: CASSEALRGSQPQHF. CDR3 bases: TGTGCCAGCAGTGAAGCGCTTCGGGGTAGCCAGCCCCAGCATTTT. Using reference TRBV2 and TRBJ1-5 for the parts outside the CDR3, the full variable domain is EPEVTQTPSHQVTQMGQEVILRCVPISNHLYFYWYRQILGQKVEFLVSFYNNEISEKSEIFDDQFSVERPDGSNFTLKIRSTKLEDSAMYFCASSEALRGSQPQHFGDGTRLSIL.

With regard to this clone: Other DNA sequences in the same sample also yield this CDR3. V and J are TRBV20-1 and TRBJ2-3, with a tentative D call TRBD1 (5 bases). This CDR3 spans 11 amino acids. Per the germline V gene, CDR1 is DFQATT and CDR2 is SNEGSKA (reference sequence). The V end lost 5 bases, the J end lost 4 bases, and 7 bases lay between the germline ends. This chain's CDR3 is CSASGPDTQYF. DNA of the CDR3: TGCAGTGCTTCAGGGCCAGATACGCAGTATTTT.

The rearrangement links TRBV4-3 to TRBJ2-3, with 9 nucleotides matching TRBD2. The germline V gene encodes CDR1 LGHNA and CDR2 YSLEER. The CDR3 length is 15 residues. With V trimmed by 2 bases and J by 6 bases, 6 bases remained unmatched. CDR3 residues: CASSQMASGEDTQYF. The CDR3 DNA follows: TGCGCCAGCAGCCAAATGGCTAGCGGGGAGGATACGCAGTATTTT.

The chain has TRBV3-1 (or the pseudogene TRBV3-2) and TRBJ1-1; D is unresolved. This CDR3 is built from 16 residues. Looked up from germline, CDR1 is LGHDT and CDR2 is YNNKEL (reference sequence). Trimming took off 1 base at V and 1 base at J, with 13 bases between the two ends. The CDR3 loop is CASSQAQLFGNTEAFF. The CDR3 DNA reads TGTGCCAGCAGCCAAGCCCAACTTTTTGGGAACACTGAAGCTTTCTTT.

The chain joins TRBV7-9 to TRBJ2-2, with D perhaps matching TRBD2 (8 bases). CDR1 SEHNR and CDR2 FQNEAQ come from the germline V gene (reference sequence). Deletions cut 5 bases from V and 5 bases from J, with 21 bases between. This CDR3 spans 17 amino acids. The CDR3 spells CASSPFGRGLWTGELFF. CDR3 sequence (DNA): TGTGCCAGCAGCCCCTTCGGGAGGGGGCTGTGGACCGGGGAGCTGTTTTTT.

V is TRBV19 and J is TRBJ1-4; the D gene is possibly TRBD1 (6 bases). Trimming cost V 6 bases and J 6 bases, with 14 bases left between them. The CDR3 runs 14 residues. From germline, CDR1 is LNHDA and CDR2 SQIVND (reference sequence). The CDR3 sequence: CASSSGGPDEKLFF. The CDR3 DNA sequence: TGTGCCAGTAGCTCGGGGGGCCCCGATGAAAAACTGTTTTTT. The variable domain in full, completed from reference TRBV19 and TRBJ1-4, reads DGGITQSPKYLFRKEGQNVTLSCEQNLNHDAMYWYRQDPGQGLRLIYYSQIVNDFQKGDIAEGYSVSREKKESFPLTVTSAQKNPTAFYLCASSSGGPDEKLFFGSGTQLSVL.

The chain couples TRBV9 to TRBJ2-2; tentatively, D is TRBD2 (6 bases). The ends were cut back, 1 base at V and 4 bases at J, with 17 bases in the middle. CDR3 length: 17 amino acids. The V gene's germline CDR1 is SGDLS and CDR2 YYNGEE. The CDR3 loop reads CASSVNRETAPTGELFF. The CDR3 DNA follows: TGTGCCAGCAGCGTAAACCGGGAGACCGCACCCACCGGGGAGCTGTTTTTT.

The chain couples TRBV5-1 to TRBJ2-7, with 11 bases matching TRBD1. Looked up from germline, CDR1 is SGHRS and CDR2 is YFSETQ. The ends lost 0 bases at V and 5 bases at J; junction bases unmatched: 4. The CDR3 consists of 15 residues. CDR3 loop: CASSLEGQGGNEQYF. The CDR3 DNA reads TGCGCCAGCAGCTTGGAGGGACAGGGGGGCAACGAGCAGTACTTC.

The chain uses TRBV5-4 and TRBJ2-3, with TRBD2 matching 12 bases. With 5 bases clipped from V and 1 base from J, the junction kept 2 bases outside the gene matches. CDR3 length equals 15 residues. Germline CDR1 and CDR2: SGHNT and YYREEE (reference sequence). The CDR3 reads CASRLAGGGTDTQYF. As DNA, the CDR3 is TGTGCCAGCAGACTAGCGGGGGGCGGCACAGATACGCAGTATTTT.

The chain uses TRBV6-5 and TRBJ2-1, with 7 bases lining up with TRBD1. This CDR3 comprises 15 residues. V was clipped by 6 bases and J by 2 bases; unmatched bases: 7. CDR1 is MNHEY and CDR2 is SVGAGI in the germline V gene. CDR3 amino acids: CASSRDRDPYNEQFF. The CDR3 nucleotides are TGTGCCAGCAGCCGAGACAGGGACCCCTACAATGAGCAGTTCTTC.

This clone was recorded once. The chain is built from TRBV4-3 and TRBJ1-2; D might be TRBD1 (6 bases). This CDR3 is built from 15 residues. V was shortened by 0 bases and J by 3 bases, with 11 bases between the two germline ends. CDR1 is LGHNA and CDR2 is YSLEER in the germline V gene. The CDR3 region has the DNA TGCGCCAGCAGCCAAGACCAGGGACACGACTATGGCTACACCTTC. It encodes CASSQDQGHDYGYTF.

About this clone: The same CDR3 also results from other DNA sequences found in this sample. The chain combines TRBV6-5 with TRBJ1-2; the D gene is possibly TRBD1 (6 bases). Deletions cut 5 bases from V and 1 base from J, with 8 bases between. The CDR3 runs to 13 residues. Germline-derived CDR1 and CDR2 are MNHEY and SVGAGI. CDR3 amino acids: CASSRTVNYGYTF. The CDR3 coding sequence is TGTGCCAGCAGTCGGACAGTTAACTATGGCTACACCTTC.

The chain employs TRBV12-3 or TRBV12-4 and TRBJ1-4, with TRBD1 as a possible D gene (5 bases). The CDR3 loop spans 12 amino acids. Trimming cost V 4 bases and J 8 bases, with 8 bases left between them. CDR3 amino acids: CASSWGGEKLFF. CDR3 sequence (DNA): TGTGCCAGCAGTTGGGGGGGGGAAAAACTGTTTTTT.

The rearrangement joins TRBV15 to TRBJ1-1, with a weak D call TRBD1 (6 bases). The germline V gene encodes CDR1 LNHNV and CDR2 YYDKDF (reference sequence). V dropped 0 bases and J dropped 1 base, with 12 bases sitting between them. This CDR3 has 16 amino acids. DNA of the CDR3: TGTGCCACCAGCAGAGATCTTGGGGGCAGGAACACTGAAGCTTTCTTT. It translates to CATSRDLGGRNTEAFF. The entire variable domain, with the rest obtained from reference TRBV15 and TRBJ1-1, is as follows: DAMVIQNPRYQVTQFGKPVTLSCSQTLNHNVMYWYQQKSSQAPKLLFHYYDKDFNNEADTPDNFQSRRPNTSFCFLDIRSPGLGDTAMYLCATSRDLGGRNTEAFFGQGTRLTVV.

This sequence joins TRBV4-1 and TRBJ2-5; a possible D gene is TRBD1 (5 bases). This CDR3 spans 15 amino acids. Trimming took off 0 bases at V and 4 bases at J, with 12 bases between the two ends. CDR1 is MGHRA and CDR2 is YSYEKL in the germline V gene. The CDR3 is CASSQDENRIETQYF. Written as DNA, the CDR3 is TGCGCCAGCAGCCAAGATGAAAACAGGATAGAGACCCAGTACTTC.

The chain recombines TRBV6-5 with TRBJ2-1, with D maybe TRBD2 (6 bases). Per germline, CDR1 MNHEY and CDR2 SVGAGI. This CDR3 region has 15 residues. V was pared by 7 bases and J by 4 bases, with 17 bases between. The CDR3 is CASTPAAGTYNEQFF. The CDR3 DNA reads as TGTGCCAGCACACCAGCCGCGGGAACATACAATGAGCAGTTCTTC.

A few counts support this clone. The CDR3 DNA reads as TGCGCCAGCAGCGTGGACAGGGACTATGGCTACACCTTC. Amino acids: CASSVDRDYGYTF. The chain joins TRBV5-1 to TRBJ1-2; 8 bases are shared with TRBD1. The CDR3 loop spans 13 amino acids. V lost 4 bases, J lost 3 bases, and 2 bases stayed unmatched. Germline CDR1 SGHRS, CDR2 YFSETQ.

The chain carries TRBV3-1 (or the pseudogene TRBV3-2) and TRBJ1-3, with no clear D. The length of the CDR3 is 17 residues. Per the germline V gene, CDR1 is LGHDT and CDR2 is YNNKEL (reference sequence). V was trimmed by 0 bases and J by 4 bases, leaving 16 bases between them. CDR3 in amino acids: CASSQELYALRGNTIYF. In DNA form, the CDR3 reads TGTGCCAGCAGCCAAGAACTTTACGCCCTGCGGGGAAACACCATATATTTT.